The source of this T cell receptor (beta chain) is a study of early T cells in non-severe SARS-CoV-2 infection. Study overall: Sequencing of bulk RNA from unsorted whole blood was done, without chain pairing. General study points: Matching with VDJdb favored anti-spike CD8 responses (missing private and CD4 specificities).

Germline V gene lookup returns CDR1 LNHDA and CDR2 SQIVND (reference sequence). V was pared by 4 bases and J by 3 bases, with 8 bases between. This CDR3 has 13 amino acids. Individual cDNA molecules were tagged with unique molecular identifiers, the study reported. From the 5' RACE reads, TCRdb called clonotypes with MiXCR, one entry per CDR3 protein. The sample yields fewer than 30,000 distinct CDR3 sequences, around 4.5% seen once. A note on this clonotype: Its antigen is unknown.

The chain joins TRBV19 to TRBJ2-3; D not resolved. The origin of this receptor is an adult who was a healthcare worker with PCR-confirmed SARS-CoV-2 infection or an uninfected control (not recorded which). The sample was whole blood. For the CDR3, the DNA is TGTGCCAGTAGTAACCCAAGTACAGATACGCAGTATTTT. It codes for CASSNPSTDTQYF.